Listed below are T cell receptor beta chains from one sample, sequenced in a study of Ad26.COV2.S vaccination and SARS-CoV-2 variants. Sequencing was performed with immunoSEQ multiplex PCR; in TCRdb, only in-frame clones are kept and a portion is missing. Among about 440,000 clones, around 88% were seen once, and the ten largest hold roughly 13%. This specimen consisted of peripheral blood, obtained in a trial of Ad26.COV2.S vaccine versus placebo. The receptor set was obtained from a person aged 18 to 65 who received the Ad26.COV2.S COVID-19 vaccine or a placebo. The CDR3 runs from the conserved cysteine through the conserved F or W. Fields, in order: clone size, V gene, D gene, J gene, CDR3 protein, CDR3 DNA. D genes are given only for firm matches. The size entry is marked missing in some rows and otherwise reads once, few, many or a size class.

abundance: once
v_gene: TRBV19
d_gene: TRBD2
j_gene: TRBJ2-7
CDR3aa: CASSIEAGGTPYEQYF
CDR3nt: TGTGCCAGTAGTATTGAAGCGGGAGGGACGCCGTACGAGCAGTACTTC

abundance: .
v_gene: TRBV7-2
d_gene: .
j_gene: TRBJ2-2
CDR3aa: CASSLRVGNLNTGELFF
CDR3nt: TGTGCCAGCAGCTTACGGGTGGGAAACTTGAACACCGGGGAGCTGTTTTTT

abundance: .
v_gene: TRBV6-5
d_gene: .
j_gene: TRBJ1-1
CDR3aa: CASSTSQAFF
CDR3nt: TGTGCCAGCAGCACCTCCCAGGCTTTCTTT

abundance: few
v_gene: TRBV5-8
d_gene: TRBD2
j_gene: TRBJ2-7
CDR3aa: CASSRTGTSGSWYEQYF
CDR3nt: TGTGCCAGCAGCCGAACCGGGACTAGCGGGAGTTGGTACGAGCAGTACTTC

abundance: .
v_gene: TRBV6-2/TRBV6-3
d_gene: .
j_gene: TRBJ2-5
CDR3aa: CASSFGGEGTQYF
CDR3nt: TGTGCCAGCAGTTTTGGGGGTGAGGGGACCCAGTACTTC

abundance: .
v_gene: TRBV9
d_gene: TRBD2
j_gene: TRBJ2-1
CDR3aa: CASSLTGLGNNEQFF
CDR3nt: TGTGCCAGCAGCCTGACGGGACTAGGGAACAATGAGCAGTTCTTC

abundance: .
v_gene: TRBV30
d_gene: .
j_gene: TRBJ2-1
CDR3aa: CAWSVSLQTSEQFF
CDR3nt: TGTGCCTGGAGTGTAAGTCTCCAAACCAGTGAGCAGTTCTTC

abundance: .
v_gene: TRBV7-3
d_gene: .
j_gene: TRBJ2-1
CDR3aa: CASSAVQGYSYNEQFF
CDR3nt: TGTGCCAGCAGCGCTGTACAGGGATACTCCTACAATGAGCAGTTCTTC

abundance: .
v_gene: TRBV7-9
d_gene: .
j_gene: TRBJ2-2
CDR3aa: CASLRGTGELFF
CDR3nt: TGTGCCAGCCTGAGGGGCACCGGGGAGCTGTTTTTT

abundance: once
v_gene: TRBV27
d_gene: TRBD2
j_gene: TRBJ2-1
CDR3aa: CASSFSPSGSNEQFF
CDR3nt: TGTGCCAGCAGTTTCAGCCCTAGCGGGAGTAATGAGCAGTTCTTC

abundance: .
v_gene: TRBV10-3
d_gene: TRBD2
j_gene: TRBJ2-3
CDR3aa: CAIRDLLAGVVDTQYF
CDR3nt: TGTGCCATCAGGGACTTACTAGCGGGAGTGGTAGATACGCAGTATTTT

abundance: .
v_gene: TRBV30
d_gene: .
j_gene: TRBJ1-5
CDR3aa: CAWSDGTGQPQHF
CDR3nt: TGTGCCTGGAGTGATGGGACGGGTCAGCCCCAGCATTTT

abundance: .
v_gene: TRBV12-5
d_gene: .
j_gene: TRBJ2-5
CDR3aa: CASGLRGQETQYF
CDR3nt: TGTGCTAGTGGTTTGCGGGGGCAAGAGACCCAGTACTTC

abundance: .
v_gene: TRBV27
d_gene: .
j_gene: TRBJ2-3
CDR3aa: CASTTRAQGTQYF
CDR3nt: TGTGCCAGCACCACGAGGGCGCAGGGGACGCAGTATTTT

abundance: .
v_gene: TRBV5-5
d_gene: .
j_gene: TRBJ1-5
CDR3aa: CASSLVGEQPQHF
CDR3nt: TGTGCCAGCAGCTTGGTGGGGGAGCAGCCCCAGCATTTT

abundance: few
v_gene: TRBV30
d_gene: .
j_gene: TRBJ1-1
CDR3aa: CAWSPSDTEAFF
CDR3nt: TGTGCCTGGAGTCCATCTGACACTGAAGCTTTCTTT

abundance: .
v_gene: TRBV28
d_gene: .
j_gene: TRBJ1-3
CDR3aa: CASSPGCNTIYF
CDR3nt: TGTGCCAGCAGCCCCGGGTGCAACACCATATATTTT

abundance: .
v_gene: TRBV7-9
d_gene: .
j_gene: TRBJ2-7
CDR3aa: CASSLTQGIEQYF
CDR3nt: TGTGCCAGCAGCTTAACACAGGGTATCGAGCAGTACTTC

abundance: few
v_gene: TRBV19
d_gene: TRBD1
j_gene: TRBJ1-1
CDR3aa: CASSSDRGGNTEAFF
CDR3nt: TGTGCCAGTAGTTCGGACAGGGGGGGCAACACTGAAGCTTTCTTT

abundance: .
v_gene: TRBV29-1
d_gene: .
j_gene: TRBJ2-3
CDR3aa: CSVEVRRSTDTQYF
CDR3nt: TGCAGCGTTGAAGTCAGGCGGAGCACAGATACGCAGTATTTT

abundance: .
v_gene: TRBV9
d_gene: .
j_gene: TRBJ1-2
CDR3aa: CASSPREGLTWANYGYTF
CDR3nt: TGTGCCAGCAGCCCGCGAGAGGGGTTAACCTGGGCTAACTATGGCTACACCTTC

abundance: .
v_gene: TRBV9
d_gene: .
j_gene: TRBJ1-2
CDR3aa: CASSVATGGYGYTF
CDR3nt: TGTGCCAGCAGCGTAGCTACTGGGGGATATGGCTACACCTTC

abundance: .
v_gene: TRBV2
d_gene: TRBD1
j_gene: TRBJ1-5
CDR3aa: CASSDGQGGANNQPQHF
CDR3nt: TGTGCCAGCAGTGACGGACAGGGGGGTGCGAACAATCAGCCCCAGCATTTT

abundance: .
v_gene: TRBV7-3
d_gene: .
j_gene: TRBJ2-1
CDR3aa: CASSPSSGVSGQFF
CDR3nt: TGTGCCAGCAGCCCCTCCTCGGGGGTCTCCGGGCAGTTCTTC

abundance: .
v_gene: TRBV30
d_gene: .
j_gene: TRBJ2-7
CDR3aa: CAWSVTYEQYF
CDR3nt: TGTGCCTGGAGTGTCACTTACGAGCAGTACTTC

abundance: .
v_gene: TRBV19
d_gene: TRBD1
j_gene: TRBJ1-2
CDR3aa: CASRAGTGGFYGYTF
CDR3nt: TGTGCCAGTAGGGCCGGGACAGGGGGCTTCTATGGCTACACCTTC

abundance: .
v_gene: TRBV7-2
d_gene: .
j_gene: TRBJ2-2
CDR3aa: CASSLGLSGELFF
CDR3nt: TGTGCCAGCAGCTTAGGACTCTCCGGGGAGCTGTTTTTT

abundance: .
v_gene: TRBV28
d_gene: .
j_gene: TRBJ1-6
CDR3aa: CASSLYQRRSYNSPLHF
CDR3nt: TGTGCCAGCAGTTTATACCAACGCCGGTCCTATAATTCACCCCTCCACTTT

abundance: .
v_gene: TRBV5-1
d_gene: .
j_gene: TRBJ1-2
CDR3aa: CASSLVGGRTRNYGYTF
CDR3nt: TGCGCCAGCAGCTTGGTGGGAGGGAGGACGAGGAACTATGGCTACACCTTC

abundance: .
v_gene: TRBV28
d_gene: TRBD2
j_gene: TRBJ2-7
CDR3aa: CASTTLGLAGAYEQYF
CDR3nt: TGTGCCAGCACCACACTCGGACTAGCGGGGGCTTACGAGCAGTACTTC

abundance: .
v_gene: TRBV6-5
d_gene: .
j_gene: TRBJ1-1
CDR3aa: CASNPGRGSTEAFF
CDR3nt: TGTGCCAGCAACCCGGGGAGGGGTTCCACTGAAGCTTTCTTT

abundance: .
v_gene: TRBV7-9
d_gene: .
j_gene: TRBJ2-5
CDR3aa: CASSRRAGTQTGAQYF
CDR3nt: TGTGCCAGCAGCAGGAGAGCCGGGACACAGACTGGGGCCCAGTACTTC

abundance: .
v_gene: TRBV27
d_gene: TRBD2
j_gene: TRBJ2-5
CDR3aa: CASSLLAGPLTQYF
CDR3nt: TGTGCCAGCAGTTTATTAGCGGGACCCTTAACCCAGTACTTC

abundance: .
v_gene: TRBV30
d_gene: TRBD2
j_gene: TRBJ2-5
CDR3aa: CAWSAGTSGFGETQYF
CDR3nt: TGTGCCTGGAGTGCCGGGACTAGCGGGTTTGGGGAGACCCAGTACTTC

abundance: .
v_gene: TRBV18
d_gene: .
j_gene: TRBJ2-3
CDR3aa: CASSPPSIDTQYF
CDR3nt: TGTGCCAGCTCACCGCCTAGCATAGATACGCAGTATTTT

abundance: .
v_gene: TRBV7-2
d_gene: .
j_gene: TRBJ2-1
CDR3aa: CASSLGGASEQFF
CDR3nt: TGTGCCAGCAGCTTAGGGGGGGCATCTGAGCAGTTCTTC

abundance: once
v_gene: TRBV3-1/TRBV3-2
d_gene: .
j_gene: TRBJ2-2
CDR3aa: CASSASSVTGELFF
CDR3nt: TGTGCCAGCAGCGCAAGTAGTGTCACCGGGGAGCTGTTTTTT

abundance: .
v_gene: TRBV6-2/TRBV6-3
d_gene: .
j_gene: TRBJ2-7
CDR3aa: CASSPRRGDYEQYF
CDR3nt: TGTGCCAGCAGTCCCAGGCGTGGGGACTACGAGCAGTACTTC